The subject of this entry is one TCR beta chain. A much bigger clone sits one base away, suggesting this may be a read error. The sample comes from a study of spatial heterogeneity in lung cancer. Study at large: The cohort: over 70 early-stage, untreated non-small cell lung cancer patients. Any follow-up PBMC samples that were available went on to be sequenced, and the median time to follow-up was roughly 2 years after resection.

Every TCR cDNA molecule carried a tag that served as a unique molecular identifier. TCRdb reprocessed the 5' RACE reads with MiXCR, giving one entry per CDR3 protein. Found here are about 36,000 distinct CDR3 sequences, just over 7.5% of them singletons; the top ten hold 8.5% to 10%. The germline V gene encodes CDR1 SGHVS and CDR2 FNYEAQ. There are 13 residues in the CDR3. The sample's time point: blood at routine non-recurrence follow-up after resection. Sequencing covered unsorted whole RNA taken from tumor, nontumor lung or frozen PBMC. The receptor comes from a male donor with early-stage non-small cell lung cancer. V gene TRBV7-6 combines with J gene TRBJ2-7; the match to TRBD2 covers 9 bases. The sequencing used PBMCs, collected at follow-up. CDR3 nucleotide sequence: TGTGTCAGCAGTGGCGGGGGGGGCTACGAGCAGTACTTC. This gives the protein CVSSGGGGYEQYF.